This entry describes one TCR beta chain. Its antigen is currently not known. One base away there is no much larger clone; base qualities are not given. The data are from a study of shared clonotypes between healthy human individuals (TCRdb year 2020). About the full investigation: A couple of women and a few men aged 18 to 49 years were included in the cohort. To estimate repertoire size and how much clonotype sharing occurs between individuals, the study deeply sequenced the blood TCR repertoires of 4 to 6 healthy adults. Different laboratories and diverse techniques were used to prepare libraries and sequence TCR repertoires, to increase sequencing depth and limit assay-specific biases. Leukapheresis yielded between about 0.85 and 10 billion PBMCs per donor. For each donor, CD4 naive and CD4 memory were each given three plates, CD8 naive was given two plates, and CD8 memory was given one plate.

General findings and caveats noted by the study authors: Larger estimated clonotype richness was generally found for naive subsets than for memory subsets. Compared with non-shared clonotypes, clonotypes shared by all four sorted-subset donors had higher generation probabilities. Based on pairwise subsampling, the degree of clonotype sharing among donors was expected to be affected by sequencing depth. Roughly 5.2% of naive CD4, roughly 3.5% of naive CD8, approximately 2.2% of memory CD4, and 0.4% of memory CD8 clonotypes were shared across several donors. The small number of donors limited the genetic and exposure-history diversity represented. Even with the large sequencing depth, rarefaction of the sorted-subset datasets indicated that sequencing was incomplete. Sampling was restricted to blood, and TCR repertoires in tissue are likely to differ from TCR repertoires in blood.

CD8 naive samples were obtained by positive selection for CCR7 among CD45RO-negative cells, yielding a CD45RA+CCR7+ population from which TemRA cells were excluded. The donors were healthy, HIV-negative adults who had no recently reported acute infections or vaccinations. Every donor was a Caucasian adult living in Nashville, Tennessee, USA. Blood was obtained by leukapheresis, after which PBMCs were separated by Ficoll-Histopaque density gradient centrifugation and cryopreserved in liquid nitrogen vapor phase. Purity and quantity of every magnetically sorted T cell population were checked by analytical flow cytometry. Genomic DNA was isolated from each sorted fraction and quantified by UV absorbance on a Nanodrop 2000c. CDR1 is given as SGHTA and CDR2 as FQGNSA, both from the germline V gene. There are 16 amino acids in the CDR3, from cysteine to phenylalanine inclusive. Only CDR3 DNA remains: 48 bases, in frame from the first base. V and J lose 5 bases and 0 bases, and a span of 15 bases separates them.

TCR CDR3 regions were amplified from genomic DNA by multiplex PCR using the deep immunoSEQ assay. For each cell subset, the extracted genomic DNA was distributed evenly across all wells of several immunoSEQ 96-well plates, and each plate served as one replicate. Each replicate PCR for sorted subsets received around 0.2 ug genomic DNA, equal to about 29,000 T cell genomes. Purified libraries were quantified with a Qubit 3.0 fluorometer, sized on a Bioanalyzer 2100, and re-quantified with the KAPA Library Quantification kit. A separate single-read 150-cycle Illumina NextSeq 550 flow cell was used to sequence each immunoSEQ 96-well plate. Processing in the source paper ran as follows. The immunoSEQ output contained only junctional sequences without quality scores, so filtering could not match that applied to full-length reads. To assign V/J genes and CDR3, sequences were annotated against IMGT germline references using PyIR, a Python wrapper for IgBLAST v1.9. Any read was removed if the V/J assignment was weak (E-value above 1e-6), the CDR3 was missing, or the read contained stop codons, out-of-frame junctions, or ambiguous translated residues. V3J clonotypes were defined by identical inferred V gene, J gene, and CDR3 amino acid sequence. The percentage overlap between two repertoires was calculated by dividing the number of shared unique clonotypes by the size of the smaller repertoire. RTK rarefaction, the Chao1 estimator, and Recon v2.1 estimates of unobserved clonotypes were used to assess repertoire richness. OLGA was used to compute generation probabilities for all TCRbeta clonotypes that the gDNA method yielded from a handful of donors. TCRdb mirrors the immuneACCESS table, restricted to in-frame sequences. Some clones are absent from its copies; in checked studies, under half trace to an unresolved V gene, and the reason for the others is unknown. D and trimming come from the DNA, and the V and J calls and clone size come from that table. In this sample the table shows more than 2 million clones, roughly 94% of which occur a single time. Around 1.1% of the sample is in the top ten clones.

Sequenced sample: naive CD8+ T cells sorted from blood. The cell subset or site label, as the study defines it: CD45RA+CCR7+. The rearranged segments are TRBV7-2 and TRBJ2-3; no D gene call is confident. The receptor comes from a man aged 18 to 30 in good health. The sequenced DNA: TGTGCCAGCAGCCCTCCTGAGGAGCCCAGCACAGATACGCAGTATTTT. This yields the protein CASSPPEEPSTDTQYF.